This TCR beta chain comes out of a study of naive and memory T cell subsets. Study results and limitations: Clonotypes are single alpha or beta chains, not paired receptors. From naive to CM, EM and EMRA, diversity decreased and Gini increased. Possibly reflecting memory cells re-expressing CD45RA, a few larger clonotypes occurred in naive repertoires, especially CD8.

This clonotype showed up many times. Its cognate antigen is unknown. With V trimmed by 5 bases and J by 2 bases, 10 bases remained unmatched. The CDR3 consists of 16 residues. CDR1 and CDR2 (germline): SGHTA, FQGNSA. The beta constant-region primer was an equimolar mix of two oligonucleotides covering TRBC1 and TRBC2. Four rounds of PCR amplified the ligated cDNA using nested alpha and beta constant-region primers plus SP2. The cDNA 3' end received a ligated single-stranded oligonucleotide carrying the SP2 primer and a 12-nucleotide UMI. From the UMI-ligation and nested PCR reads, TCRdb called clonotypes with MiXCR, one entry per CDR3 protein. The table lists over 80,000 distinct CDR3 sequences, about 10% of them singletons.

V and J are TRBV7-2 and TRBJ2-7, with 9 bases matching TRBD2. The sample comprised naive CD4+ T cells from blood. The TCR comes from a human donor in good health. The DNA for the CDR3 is TGTGCCAGCAGCCAAAAACTAGCGGGCCAACCCTACGAGCAGTACTTC. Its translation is CASSQKLAGQPYEQYF.